The source of this TCR beta chain is a study of CD8 T cells in Susac syndrome. The V and J ends lost 6 bases and 2 bases respectively, with 24 bases between them. Germline V gives CDR1 DFQATT, CDR2 SNEGSKA (reference sequence). CDR3 length: 17 residues. After extraction with the RNeasy kit, roughly 0.45 to 1 ug of the RNA was reverse transcribed using random hexamers. It was immunoSEQ multiplex PCR that amplified TCR beta CDR3 across 54 Vbeta and 13 Jbeta. Each CDR3 protein gets one entry after TCRdb re-called the immunoSEQ multiplex PCR reads with MiXCR. This table has 69,000 or so distinct CDR3 sequences, roughly 94% appearing once.

This receptor was obtained from a human donor with multiple sclerosis. The sequenced sample was CD8+ T cells from PBMCs. The J gene is TRBJ2-3, the V gene TRBV20-1, with D perhaps TRBD1 or TRBD2 (7 bases each). CDR3 DNA sequence: TGCAGTGCGGTCGGGGAGGGGGCGTCCTTAATCACAGATACGCAGTATTTT. Its translation is CSAVGEGASLITDTQYF.